This TCR beta chain was retrieved from a study of cytomegalovirus exposure and HLA in healthy donors. Study-level findings and limits: Later work showed greater clonal expansion in HLA-associated TCR beta chains than in equally common others. HLA restriction was apparent for most CMV-associated TCR beta chains in a later analysis.

Healthy bone marrow donors made up the cohort. Donors had nominal health at sampling but likely had unrecorded immune exposures. Trimming took 4 bases from V and 0 from J; bases not matched to a gene: 0. Germline CDR1 is SGHRS and CDR2 is YFSETQ. This CDR3 region has 15 residues. Concerning this clone itself: The antigen is undetermined.

This PCR relied on a set of 60 Vbeta primers and 13 Jbeta primers. Assay used: immunoSEQ multiplex PCR; TCRdb lists only in-frame clones, some missing. The table records 150,000 to 200,000 clones, more than 80% of them present only once. The sample comprised PBMCs. The chain is built from TRBV5-1 and TRBJ2-6; 8 bases match TRBD1. This TCR was recovered from a male donor in good health and CMV-seronegative. CDR3 DNA: TGCGCCAGCAGCGACAGGGGCTCTGGGGCCAACGTCCTGACTTTC. Protein product: CASSDRGSGANVLTF. The full variable domain, in which reference TRBV5-1 and TRBJ2-6 provide the parts outside the CDR3, is KAGVTQTPRYLIKTRGQQVTLSCSPISGHRSVSWYQQTPGQGLQFLFEYFSETQRNKGNFPGRFSGRQFSNSRSEMNVSTLELGDSALYLCASSDRGSGANVLTFGAGSRLTVL.